This TCR beta chain derives from a study of early T cells in non-severe SARS-CoV-2 infection. TCRdb re-called the 5' RACE reads through MiXCR, storing one row per CDR3 protein. The sample lists around 57,000 distinct CDR3 sequences; roughly 8% were seen once. This CDR3 is 15 amino acids long. This clonotype was counted between two and nine times. Sequences were obtained from whole blood. The receptor comes from an adult who was a healthcare worker with PCR-confirmed SARS-CoV-2 infection or an uninfected control (not recorded which). The chain combines TRBV21-1 with TRBJ1-5; the table assigns TRBD1, which was not confirmed against the DNA. TRBV21-1 is listed as a pseudogene. The CDR3: CASSTADRGCQPQHF. In DNA form, the CDR3 reads TGTGCCAGCAGCACAGCAGACAGGGGCTGCCAGCCCCAGCATTTT.